This T cell receptor (beta chain) was found in a study of blood T cell repertoires in COVID-19. About the study: COVID-19 samples collected from the United States, Italy and Spain covered acute and convalescent phases.

Under the authors' procedure: Reference gene primer amplification yielded estimated nucleated cell counts. TCRdb keeps only in-frame clones here, not all; method: immunoSEQ multiplex PCR. The DNA gave D and trimming, while V, J and clone size come from that table. The repertoire holds about 47,000 clones, with approximately 84% as singletons. The germline gives CDR1 MNHEY, CDR2 SVGAGI. Deletions cut 0 bases from V and 8 bases from J, with 10 bases between. This CDR3 comprises 13 residues. The chain uses TRBV6-5 and TRBJ1-2; no firm D call. This clonotype was obtained from a man aged 45-65 years with acute or convalescent COVID-19. Specimen: peripheral blood. This CDR3 reads CASSYSRGDGYTF. CDR3 bases: TGTGCCAGCAGTTACTCCCGGGGAGACGGCTACACCTTC.